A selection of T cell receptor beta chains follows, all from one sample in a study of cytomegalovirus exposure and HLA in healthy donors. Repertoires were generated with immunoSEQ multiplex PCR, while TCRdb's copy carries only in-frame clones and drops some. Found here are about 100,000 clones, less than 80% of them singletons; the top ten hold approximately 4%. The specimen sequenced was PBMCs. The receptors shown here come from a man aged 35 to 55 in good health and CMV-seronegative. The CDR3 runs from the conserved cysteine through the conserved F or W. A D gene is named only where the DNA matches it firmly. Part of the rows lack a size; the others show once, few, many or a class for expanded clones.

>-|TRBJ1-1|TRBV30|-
CAWRGGGAVAFF
TGTGCCTGGAGGGGCGGCGGGGCTGTAGCTTTCTTT
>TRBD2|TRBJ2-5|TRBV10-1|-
CASSEGVAGVTQYF
TGCGCCAGCAGTGAAGGGGTAGCGGGGGTGACCCAGTACTTC
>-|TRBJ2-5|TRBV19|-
CASSPTSFGRGETQYF
TGTGCCAGTAGTCCCACGTCTTTTGGTCGGGGGGAGACCCAGTACTTC
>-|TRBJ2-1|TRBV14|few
CASSQGLGRIGNEQFF
TGTGCCAGCAGCCAAGGTTTAGGGAGGATAGGTAATGAGCAGTTCTTC
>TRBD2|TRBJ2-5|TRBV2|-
CASKPTSGGETQYF
TGTGCCAGCAAACCGACTAGCGGGGGGGAGACCCAGTACTTC
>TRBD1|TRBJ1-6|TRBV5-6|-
CASSDQSSRGSSPLHF
TGTGCCAGCAGCGATCAGTCGAGCAGGGGGAGTTCACCCCTCCACTTT
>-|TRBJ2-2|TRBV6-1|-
CASSESGLRSGELFF
TGTGCCAGCAGTGAATCGGGTCTTAGATCCGGGGAGCTGTTTTTT
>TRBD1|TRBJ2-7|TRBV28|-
CASSLNRGEQYF
TGTGCCAGCAGTTTAAACAGGGGCGAGCAGTACTTC
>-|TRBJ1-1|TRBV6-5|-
CASSRSTETFF
TGTGCCAGCAGTAGGAGCACTGAAACTTTCTTT
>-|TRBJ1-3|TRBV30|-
CAWRPLRGRGNTIYF
TGTGCCTGGAGACCCCTGAGAGGGAGGGGAAACACCATATATTTT
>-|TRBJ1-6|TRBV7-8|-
CASSFGRSYNSPLHF
TGTGCCAGCAGCTTTGGGAGGTCCTATAATTCACCCCTCCACTTT
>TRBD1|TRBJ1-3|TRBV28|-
CASRKAGGAGNTIYF
TGTGCCAGCAGAAAGGCAGGGGGCGCTGGAAACACCATATATTTT
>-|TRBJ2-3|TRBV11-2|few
CASKSVRESDTQYF
TGTGCCAGCAAGTCTGTACGGGAGTCGGATACGCAGTATTTT
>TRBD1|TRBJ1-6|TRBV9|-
CASSVEGQGVSPLHF
TGTGCCAGCAGCGTAGAGGGACAGGGAGTCTCACCCCTCCACTTT
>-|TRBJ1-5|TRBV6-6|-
CASSTAGGLNQPQHF
TGTGCCAGCAGTACCGCCGGGGGTCTTAATCAGCCCCAGCATTTT
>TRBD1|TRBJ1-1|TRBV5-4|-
CASSPQDRGYTEAFF
TGTGCCAGCAGCCCCCAGGACAGGGGATACACTGAAGCTTTCTTT
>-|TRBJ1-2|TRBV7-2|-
CASSPYGGRDGYTF
TGTGCCAGCAGCCCCTACGGGGGGCGGGATGGCTACACCTTC
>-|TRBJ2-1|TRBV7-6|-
CASSQAWASSYNEQFF
TGTGCCAGCAGCCAAGCTTGGGCAAGCTCCTACAATGAGCAGTTCTTC
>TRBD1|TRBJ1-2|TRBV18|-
CASSTRDRAYGYTF
TGTGCCAGCTCTACCAGGGACAGGGCCTATGGCTACACCTTC
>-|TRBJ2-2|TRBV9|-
CASSGDLYTGELFF
TGTGCCAGCAGCGGGGACTTGTACACCGGGGAGCTGTTTTTT
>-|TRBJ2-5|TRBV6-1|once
CASSEGGLETQYF
TGTGCCAGCAGTGAAGGGGGGCTGGAGACCCAGTACTTC
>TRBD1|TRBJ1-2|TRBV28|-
CASSLNAGGYYGYTF
TGTGCCAGCAGTTTAAACGCAGGGGGCTACTATGGCTACACCTTC
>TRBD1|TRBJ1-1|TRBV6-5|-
CASRKLGQQAKAFF
TGTGCCAGCAGGAAACTGGGACAGCAGGCGAAAGCTTTCTTT
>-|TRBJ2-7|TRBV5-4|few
CASSLWGSSYEQYF
TGTGCCAGCAGCTTGTGGGGCTCTAGCTACGAGCAGTACTTC
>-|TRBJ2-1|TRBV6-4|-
CASSDPPSAYNEQFF
TGTGCCAGCAGTGACCCCCCTAGCGCCTACAATGAGCAGTTCTTC
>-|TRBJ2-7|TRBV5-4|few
CASSFPPAGGKKAGQYF
TGTGCCAGCAGCTTTCCCCCCGCTGGCGGGAAAAAAGCAGGGCAGTACTTC
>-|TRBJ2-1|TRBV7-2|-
CASSLASSSYNEQFF
TGTGCCAGCAGCTTAGCATCGAGCTCCTACAATGAGCAGTTCTTC
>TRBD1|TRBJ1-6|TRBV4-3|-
CASSQDLGQGLDSPLHF
TGCGCCAGCAGCCAAGATCTTGGACAGGGGCTCGATTCACCCCTCCACTTT